Listed here is a single T cell receptor beta chain. This clone was observed a single time. No antigen is known for it. No base-level quality is on record; no much larger clone is a single base apart. The source of the sample is a study of blood T cell repertoires in COVID-19 (dated by TCRdb to between 2020 and 2021). In the study overall: Collaborator samples came from the United States, Italy and Spain and covered acute and convalescent phases of COVID-19. Sample metadata almost always included a de-identified subject ID, COVID-19 status, age in years and sex. Deeply sampled blood TCRbeta repertoires from subjects exposed to, actively infected with, or recovered from COVID-19 were included in the dataset. The repertoires were made available in a free public database intended to serve as a resource for research on the immune response to SARS-CoV-2. HLA class I and class II types, where available, came from metadata supplied by the sample provider rather than from assay-based typing. The samples were drawn from the first 160 participants of the ongoing ImmuneRACE study and from 1,254 subjects provided by 6 global collaborators. The material from the prospective study consisted of cDNA or gDNA derived from T cells, B-cell-depleted T cells, or PBMCs.

Whole blood was collected in K2EDTA tubes by collaborating institutions according to the institutions' own protocols. For TCRbeta analysis, collaborator samples were shipped as frozen whole blood, as isolated PBMCs, or as DNA extracted from either sample type. The immunoSEQ Assay, a bias-controlled multiplex PCR, was used to amplify TCRbeta CDR3 regions from genomic DNA. For the original study's pipeline: The number of nucleated cells in each sample was estimated by amplification of reference gene primers within the assay. To quantify the absolute abundance of each unique TCRbeta CDR3 rearrangement, sequence reads were collapsed and filtered. For each sample, productive Simpson clonality was calculated as the square root of Simpson's diversity index over productive rearrangements. TCRdb's version of the immuneACCESS table is confined to in-frame rearrangements and falls short of the full clone set. An unresolved V gene accounts for under half of the shortfall where checked; the remainder is of unknown origin. The DNA was the basis for D and trimming; V, J and clone size are from that table. The sample table holds about 370,000 clones, of which almost 90% were seen once. 5% to 8.5% of the sample is in the top ten clones.

General study outcomes and caveats: The amount of clinical and demographic metadata varied by source and participant and was provided uncurated.

This clonotype was sampled from a man aged 18 to 30 with active or convalescent COVID-19. The sample taken for sequencing was peripheral blood.

The DNA is TGTGCCAGCAGCTTAGATCGGGGAGGGCTTGGCTCCTACAATGAGCAGTTCTTC. This translates into CASSLDRGGLGSYNEQFF. The chain joins TRBV11-2 to TRBJ2-1; the junction holds 7 bases that match TRBD2. CDR1 and CDR2, per the germline V gene, are SGHAT and FQNNGV. For this chain, trimming is 0 bases at the V end and 0 bases at the J end, and the number of junction bases without a gene match is 8. Taken from cysteine to phenylalanine, the CDR3 has 18 residues. Only the CDR3 region is kept as DNA, spanning 54 bases read in frame from base 1. With the rest looked up from the reference TRBV11-2 and TRBJ2-1 genes rather than sequenced, the full variable domain is EAGVAQSPRYKIIEKRQSVAFWCNPISGHATLYWYQQILGQGPKLLIQFQNNGVVDDSQLPKDRFSAERLKGVDSTLKIQPAKLEDSAVYLCASSLDRGGLGSYNEQFFGPGTRLTVL.